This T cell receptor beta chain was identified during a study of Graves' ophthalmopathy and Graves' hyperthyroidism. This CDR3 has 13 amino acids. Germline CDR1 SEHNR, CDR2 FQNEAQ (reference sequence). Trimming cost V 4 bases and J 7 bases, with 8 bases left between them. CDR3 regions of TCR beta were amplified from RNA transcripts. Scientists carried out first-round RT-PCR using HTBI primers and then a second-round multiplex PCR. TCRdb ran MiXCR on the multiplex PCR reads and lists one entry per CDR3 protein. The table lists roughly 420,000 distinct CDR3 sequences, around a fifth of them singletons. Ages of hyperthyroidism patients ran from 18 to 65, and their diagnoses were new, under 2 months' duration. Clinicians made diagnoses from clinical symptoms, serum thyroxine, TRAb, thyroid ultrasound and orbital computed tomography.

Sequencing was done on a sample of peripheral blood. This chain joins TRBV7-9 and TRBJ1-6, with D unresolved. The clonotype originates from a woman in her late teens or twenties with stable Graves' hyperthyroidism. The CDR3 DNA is TGTGCCAGCAGCTACCGAAAGAATTCACCCCTCCACTTT. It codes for CASSYRKNSPLHF.